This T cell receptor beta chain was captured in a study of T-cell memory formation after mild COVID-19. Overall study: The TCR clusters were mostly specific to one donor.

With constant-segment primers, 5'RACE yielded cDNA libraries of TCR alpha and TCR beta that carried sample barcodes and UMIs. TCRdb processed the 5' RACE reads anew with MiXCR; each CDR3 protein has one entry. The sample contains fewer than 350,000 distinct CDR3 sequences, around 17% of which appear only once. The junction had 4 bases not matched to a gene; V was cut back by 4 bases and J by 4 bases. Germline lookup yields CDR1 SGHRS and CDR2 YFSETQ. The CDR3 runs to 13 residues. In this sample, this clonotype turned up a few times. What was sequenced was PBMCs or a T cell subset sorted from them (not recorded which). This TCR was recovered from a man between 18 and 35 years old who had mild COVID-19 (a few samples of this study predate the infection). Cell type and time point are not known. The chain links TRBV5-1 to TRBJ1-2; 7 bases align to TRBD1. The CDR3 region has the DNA TGCGCCAGCAGCCGGGACAGCTTCTATGGCTACACCTTC. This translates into CASSRDSFYGYTF. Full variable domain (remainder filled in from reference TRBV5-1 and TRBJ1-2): KAGVTQTPRYLIKTRGQQVTLSCSPISGHRSVSWYQQTPGQGLQFLFEYFSETQRNKGNFPGRFSGRQFSNSRSEMNVSTLELGDSALYLCASSRDSFYGYTFGSGTRLTVV.